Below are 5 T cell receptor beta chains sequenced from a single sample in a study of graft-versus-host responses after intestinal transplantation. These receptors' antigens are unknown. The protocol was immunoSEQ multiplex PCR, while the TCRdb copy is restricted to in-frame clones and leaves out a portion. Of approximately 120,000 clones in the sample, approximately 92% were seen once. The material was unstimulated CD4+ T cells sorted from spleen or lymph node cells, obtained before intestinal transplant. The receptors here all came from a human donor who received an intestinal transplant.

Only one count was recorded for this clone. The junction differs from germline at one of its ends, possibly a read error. The CDR3 sequence is CASSLETGAGNTIYF. The DNA of the CDR3 is TGTGCCAGCAGTTTAGAAACAGGGGCTGGAAACACCATATATTTT. This sequence joins TRBV11-2 and TRBJ1-3; 7 positions match TRBD1. The CDR3 is 15 residues long. CDR1 is SGHAT, CDR2 FQNNGV, per germline.

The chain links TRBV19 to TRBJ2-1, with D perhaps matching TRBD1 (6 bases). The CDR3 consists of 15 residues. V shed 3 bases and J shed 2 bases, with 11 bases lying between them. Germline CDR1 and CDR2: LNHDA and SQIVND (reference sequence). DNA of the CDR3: TGTGCCAGTAGTATTGCCAGGGACACCTACAATGAGCAGTTCTTC. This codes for CASSIARDTYNEQFF.

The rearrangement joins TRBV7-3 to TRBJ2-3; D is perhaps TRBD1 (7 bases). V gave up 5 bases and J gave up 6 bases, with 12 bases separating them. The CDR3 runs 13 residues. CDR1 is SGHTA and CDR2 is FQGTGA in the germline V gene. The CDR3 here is CASSQQGRDTQYF. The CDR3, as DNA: TGTGCCAGCAGCCAACAGGGGAGGGATACGCAGTATTTT.

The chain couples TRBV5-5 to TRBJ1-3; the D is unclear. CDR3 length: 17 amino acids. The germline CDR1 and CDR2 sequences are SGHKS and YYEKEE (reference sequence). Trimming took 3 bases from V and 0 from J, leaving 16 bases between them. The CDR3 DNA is TGTGCCAGCAGCTACCAACTACGAGGGCTCTCTGGAAACACCATATATTTT. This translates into CASSYQLRGLSGNTIYF.

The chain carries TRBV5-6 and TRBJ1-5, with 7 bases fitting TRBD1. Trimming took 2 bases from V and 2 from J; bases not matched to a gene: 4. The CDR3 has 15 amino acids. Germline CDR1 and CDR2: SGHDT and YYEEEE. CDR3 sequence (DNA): TGTGCCAGCAGCTTTTGGGACAGAGGCAATCAGCCCCAGCATTTT. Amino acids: CASSFWDRGNQPQHF.